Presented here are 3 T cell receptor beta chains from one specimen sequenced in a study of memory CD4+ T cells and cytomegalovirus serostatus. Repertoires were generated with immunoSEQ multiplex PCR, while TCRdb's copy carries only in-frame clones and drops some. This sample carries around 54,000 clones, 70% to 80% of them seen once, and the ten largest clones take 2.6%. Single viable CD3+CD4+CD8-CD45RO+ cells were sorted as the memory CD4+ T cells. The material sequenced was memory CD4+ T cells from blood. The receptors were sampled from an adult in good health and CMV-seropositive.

CDR3: CASSLQRYNEQFF. The CDR3 DNA reads as TGTGCCAGTAGTCTGCAGCGGTACAATGAGCAGTTCTTC. The V call is TRBV19, the J call TRBJ2-1; TRBD2 might be the D (5 bases). The CDR3 contains 13 residues. V lost 5 bases and J 4 bases, leaving 9 bases between the germline ends. Germline V gene data show CDR1 as LNHDA and CDR2 as SQIVND (reference sequence).

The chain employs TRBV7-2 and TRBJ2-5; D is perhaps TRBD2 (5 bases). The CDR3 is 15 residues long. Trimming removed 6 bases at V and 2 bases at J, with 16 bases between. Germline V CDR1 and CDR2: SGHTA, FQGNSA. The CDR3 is CASRKTSLGQETQYF. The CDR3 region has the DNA TGTGCCAGCAGAAAAACTAGTCTGGGGCAAGAGACCCAGTACTTC.

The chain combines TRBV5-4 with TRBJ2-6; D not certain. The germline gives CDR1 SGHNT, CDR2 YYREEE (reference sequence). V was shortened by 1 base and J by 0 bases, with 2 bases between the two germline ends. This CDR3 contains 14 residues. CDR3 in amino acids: CASSLLSGANVLTF. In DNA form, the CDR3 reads TGTGCCAGCAGCTTGCTCTCTGGGGCCAACGTCCTGACTTTC. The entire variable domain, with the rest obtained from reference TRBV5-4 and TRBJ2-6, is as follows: ETGVTQSPTHLIKTRGQQVTLRCSSQSGHNTVSWYQQALGQGPQFIFQYYREEENGRGNFPPRFSGLQFPNYSSELNVNALELDDSALYLCASSLLSGANVLTFGAGSRLTVL.